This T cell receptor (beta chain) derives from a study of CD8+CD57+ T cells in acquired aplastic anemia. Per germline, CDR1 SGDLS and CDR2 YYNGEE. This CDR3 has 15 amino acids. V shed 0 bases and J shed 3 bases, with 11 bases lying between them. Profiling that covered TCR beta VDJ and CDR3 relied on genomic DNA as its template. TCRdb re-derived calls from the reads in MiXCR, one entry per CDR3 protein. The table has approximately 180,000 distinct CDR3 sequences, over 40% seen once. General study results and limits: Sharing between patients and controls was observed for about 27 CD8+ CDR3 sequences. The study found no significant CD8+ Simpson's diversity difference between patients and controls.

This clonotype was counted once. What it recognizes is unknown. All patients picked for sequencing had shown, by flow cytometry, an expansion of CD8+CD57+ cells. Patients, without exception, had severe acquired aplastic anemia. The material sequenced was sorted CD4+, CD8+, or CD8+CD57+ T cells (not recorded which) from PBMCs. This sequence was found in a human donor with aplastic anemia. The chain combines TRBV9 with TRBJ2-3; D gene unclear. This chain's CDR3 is CASSVGLVGTDTQYF. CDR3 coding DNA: TGTGCCAGCAGCGTAGGGCTAGTCGGAACAGATACGCAGTATTTT.